The sequence of this TCR beta chain was determined in a study of blood T cell repertoires in COVID-19. Study overall: T cells, B-cell-depleted T cells, or PBMCs provided the cDNA or gDNA that served as material.

Original handling: How many nucleated cells were present was estimated from reference gene primer amplification. TCRdb's table, derived via immunoSEQ multiplex PCR, lists solely in-frame clones and lacks some. That table furnishes V, J and clone size, whereas the DNA furnished D and trimming. The table lists about 270,000 clones, 88% of them singletons, with roughly 4% in the top ten. This CDR3 region has 15 residues. The V segment lost 7 bases and the J segment 7 bases; nucleotides outside the gene matches: 13. Germline V gene lookup returns CDR1 LNHDA and CDR2 SQIVND (reference sequence). This clonotype was sampled from a man between 60 and 70 years old who had recovered from COVID-19. The sequencing input was peripheral blood. This rearrangement joins TRBV19 to TRBJ2-3; 8 bases fit TRBD1. The CDR3 DNA reads TGTGCCAGTACCGCGGGACAGGCGGGTAGAAATACGCAGTATTTT. Its protein is CASTAGQAGRNTQYF.